The sequence of this T cell receptor beta chain was determined in a study of chemoradiotherapy in HPV16-positive cancers. Broader study findings: Only a couple of HPV16-positive patients supplied the functional HPV-specificity definition. Candidate HPV-specific clones and E7-related TCR motifs grew in tumor during treatment.

Repeated repertoire sampling spanned the course of chemoradiotherapy. The V end was cut by 6 bases, the J end by 6 bases, with 14 bases between. The CDR3 totals 13 residues. The germline V gene has CDR1 MNHNY and CDR2 SVGAGI (reference sequence). Only in-frame clones appear in the TCRdb table, and some are missing; sequencing was by immunoSEQ multiplex PCR. The data contain 2,000 or so clones, 79% of them singletons. Of note for this clone: Its antigen is unidentified.

The chain has TRBV6-6 and TRBJ1-2; D gene uncertain. The sample here was tumor tissue, taken from a patient who underwent chemoradiotherapy. This TCR was recovered from a human donor with HPV-associated anogenital cancer. CDR3 sequence: CASSLDKWDGYTF. The CDR3 DNA sequence: TGTGCCAGCAGCCTAGACAAATGGGATGGCTACACCTTC.